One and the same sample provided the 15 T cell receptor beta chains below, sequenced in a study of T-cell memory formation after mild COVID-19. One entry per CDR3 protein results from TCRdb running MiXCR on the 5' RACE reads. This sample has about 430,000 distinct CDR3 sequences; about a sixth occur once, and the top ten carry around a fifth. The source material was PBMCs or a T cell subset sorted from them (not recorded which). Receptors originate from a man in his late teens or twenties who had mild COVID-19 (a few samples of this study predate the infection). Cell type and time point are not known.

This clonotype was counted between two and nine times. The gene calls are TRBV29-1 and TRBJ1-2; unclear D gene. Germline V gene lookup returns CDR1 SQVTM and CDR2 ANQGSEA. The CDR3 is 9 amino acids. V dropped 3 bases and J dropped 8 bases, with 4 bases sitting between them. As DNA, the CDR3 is TGCAGCGTTGACGACGGCTACACCTTC. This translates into CSVDDGYTF.

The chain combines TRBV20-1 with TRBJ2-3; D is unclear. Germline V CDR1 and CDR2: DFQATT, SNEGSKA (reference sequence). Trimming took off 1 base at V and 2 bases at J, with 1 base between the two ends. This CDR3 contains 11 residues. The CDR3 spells CSARVTDTQYF. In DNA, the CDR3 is TGCAGTGCTAGAGTCACAGATACGCAGTATTTT.

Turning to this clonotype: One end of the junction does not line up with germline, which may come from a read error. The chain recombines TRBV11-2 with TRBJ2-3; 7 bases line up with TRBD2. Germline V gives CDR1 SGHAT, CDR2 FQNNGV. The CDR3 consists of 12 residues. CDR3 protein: CASSPPMAGESF. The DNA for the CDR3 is TGTGCCAGCAGCCCCCCGATGGCGGGGGAGTCTTTT.

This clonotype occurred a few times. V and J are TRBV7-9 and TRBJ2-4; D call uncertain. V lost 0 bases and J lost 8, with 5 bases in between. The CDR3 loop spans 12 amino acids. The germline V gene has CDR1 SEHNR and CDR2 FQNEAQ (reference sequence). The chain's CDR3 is CASSLAVDIQYF. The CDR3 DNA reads TGTGCCAGCAGCTTAGCAGTCGACATTCAGTACTTC.

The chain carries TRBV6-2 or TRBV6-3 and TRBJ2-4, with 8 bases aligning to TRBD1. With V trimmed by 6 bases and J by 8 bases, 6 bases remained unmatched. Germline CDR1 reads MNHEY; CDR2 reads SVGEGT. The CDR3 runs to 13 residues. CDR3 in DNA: TGTGCCAGCAGACACACAGGGGGTCACATTCAGTACTTC. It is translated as CASRHTGGHIQYF.

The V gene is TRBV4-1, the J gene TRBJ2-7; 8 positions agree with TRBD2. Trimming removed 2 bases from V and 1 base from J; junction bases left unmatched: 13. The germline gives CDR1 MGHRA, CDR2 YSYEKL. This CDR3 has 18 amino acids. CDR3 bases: TGCGCCAGCAGCCAAAACCCGCCCCAGACTAGCGTATCCTACGAGCAGTACTTC. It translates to CASSQNPPQTSVSYEQYF.

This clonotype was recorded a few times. CDR3 in amino acids: CGRSPRTDTQYF. CDR3 DNA sequence: TGTGGAAGGTCCCCCCGTACAGATACGCAGTATTTT. The genes are TRBV6-2 or TRBV6-3 and TRBJ2-3; D is unresolved. This CDR3 comprises 12 residues. Germline lookup yields CDR1 MNHEY and CDR2 SVGEGT.

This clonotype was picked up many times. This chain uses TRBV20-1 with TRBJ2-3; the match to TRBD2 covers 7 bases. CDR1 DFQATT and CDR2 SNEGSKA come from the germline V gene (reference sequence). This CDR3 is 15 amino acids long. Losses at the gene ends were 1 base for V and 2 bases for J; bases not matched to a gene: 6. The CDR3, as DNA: TGCAGTGCTAGAGTGTCGGGGGGATACACAGATACGCAGTATTTT. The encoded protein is CSARVSGGYTDTQYF.

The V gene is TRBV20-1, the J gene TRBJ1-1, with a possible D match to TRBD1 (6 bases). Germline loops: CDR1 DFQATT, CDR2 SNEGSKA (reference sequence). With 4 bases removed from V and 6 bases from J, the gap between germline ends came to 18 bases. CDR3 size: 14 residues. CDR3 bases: TGCAGTGCTACTGGACAGTTGGCGGGACCTGAAGCTTTCTTT. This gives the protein CSATGQLAGPEAFF.

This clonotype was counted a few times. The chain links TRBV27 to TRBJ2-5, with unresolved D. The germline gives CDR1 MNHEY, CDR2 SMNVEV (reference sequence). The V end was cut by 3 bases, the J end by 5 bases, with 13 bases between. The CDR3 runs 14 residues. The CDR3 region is CASSFGPSAETQYF. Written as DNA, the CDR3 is TGTGCCAGCAGTTTCGGCCCATCTGCGGAGACCCAGTACTTC.

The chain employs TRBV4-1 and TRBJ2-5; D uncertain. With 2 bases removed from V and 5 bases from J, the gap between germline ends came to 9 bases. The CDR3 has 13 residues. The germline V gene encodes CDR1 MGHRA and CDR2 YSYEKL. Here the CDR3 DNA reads TGCGCCAGCAGCCAATTTCCAGCCGAGACCCAGTACTTC. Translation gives CASSQFPAETQYF.

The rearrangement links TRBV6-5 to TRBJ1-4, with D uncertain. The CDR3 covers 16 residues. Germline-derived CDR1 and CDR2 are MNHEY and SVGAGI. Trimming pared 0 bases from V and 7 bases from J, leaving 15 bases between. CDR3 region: CASSYSVPGSSEKLFF. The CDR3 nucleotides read TGTGCCAGCAGTTACTCAGTCCCGGGGAGTAGTGAAAAACTGTTTTTT.

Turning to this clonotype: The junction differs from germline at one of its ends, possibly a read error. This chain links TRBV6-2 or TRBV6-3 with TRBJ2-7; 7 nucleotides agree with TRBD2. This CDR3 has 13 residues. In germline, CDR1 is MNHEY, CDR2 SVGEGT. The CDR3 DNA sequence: TGTGCCGGCAGACGGGAGGCCCCCTACGAGCAGTACTTC. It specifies CAGRREAPYEQYF.

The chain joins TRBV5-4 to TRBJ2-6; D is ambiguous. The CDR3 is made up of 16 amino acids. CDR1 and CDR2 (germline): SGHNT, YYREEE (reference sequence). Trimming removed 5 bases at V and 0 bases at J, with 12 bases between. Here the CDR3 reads CASRKLDSSGANVLTF. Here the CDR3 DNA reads TGTGCCAGCAGAAAATTGGATAGCTCTGGGGCCAACGTCCTGACTTTC.

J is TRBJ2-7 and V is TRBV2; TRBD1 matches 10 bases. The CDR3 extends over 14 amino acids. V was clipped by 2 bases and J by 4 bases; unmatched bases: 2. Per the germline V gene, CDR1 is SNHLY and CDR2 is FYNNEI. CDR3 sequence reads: CASSEQGQGYEQYV. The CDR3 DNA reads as TGTGCCAGCAGTGAACAGGGACAGGGGTACGAGCAGTACGTC.